Below are 20 T cell receptor beta chains sequenced from a single sample in a study of blood T cell repertoires in COVID-19 (TCRdb year 2020). The library was built by means of the immunoSEQ multiplex PCR assay. In its TCRdb copy, this immuneACCESS table keeps in-frame sequences only and misses some clones. Where compared with another copy, unresolved V genes explain less than half of these, and the others have no known cause. Counted in this sample were over 200,000 clones; approximately 87% of them appeared once. The ten largest clones add up to 5.5% to 7.5% of the sample. The specimen sequenced was peripheral blood. Every receptor here comes from a man aged 55 to 70 who had recovered from COVID-19.

The chain is built from TRBV28 and TRBJ2-1; 10 nucleotides match TRBD2. Germline V gene data show CDR1 as MDHEN and CDR2 as SYDVKM. Unmatched junction bases numbered 8, after V lost 6 bases and J lost 6 bases. The CDR3 is 15 residues long. CDR3 loop: CASRSIAGGSNEQFF. The CDR3 coding sequence is TGTGCCAGCAGATCCATAGCGGGAGGTAGCAATGAGCAGTTCTTC.

The J gene is TRBJ2-1, the V gene TRBV2, with D possibly TRBD1 on 6 matching bases. There are 12 residues in the CDR3. Germline V CDR1 and CDR2: SNHLY, FYNNEI. V was trimmed by 6 bases and J by 6 bases, leaving 9 bases between them. The CDR3 protein is CASREDSNEQFF. The CDR3 coding sequence is TGTGCCAGCAGAGAGGACAGCAATGAGCAGTTCTTC.

The rearrangement joins TRBV15 to TRBJ2-3; 14 bases align to TRBD2. Trimming at V came to 0 bases and at J to 8 bases, leaving 7 bases not matched to a gene. This CDR3 is 17 amino acids long. CDR1 and CDR2 (germline): LNHNV, YYDKDF (reference sequence). The CDR3 sequence: CATSRETRLAGGGTQYF. In DNA form, the CDR3 reads TGTGCCACCAGCAGAGAGACGAGACTAGCGGGAGGGGGTACGCAGTATTTT.

This clone came up once. The gene calls are TRBV5-1 and TRBJ2-2; 7 bases align to TRBD2. This CDR3 has 15 amino acids. The germline CDR1 and CDR2 sequences are SGHRS and YFSETQ. J gave up 6 bases and V 6 bases, and 11 bases lay outside the gene matches. The CDR3 loop reads CASTLGLAVPGELFF. The CDR3, as DNA: TGCGCCAGCACCTTAGGTCTAGCGGTCCCCGGGGAGCTGTTTTTT.

The J gene is TRBJ1-1, the V gene TRBV6-5, with no clear D. CDR1 and CDR2 (germline): MNHEY, SVGAGI. V was pared by 4 bases and J by 6 bases, with 12 bases between. This CDR3 is 13 amino acids long. The CDR3 loop reads CASSWEDFAEAFF. The CDR3 region has the DNA TGTGCCAGCAGTTGGGAGGATTTCGCTGAAGCTTTCTTT.

The gene calls are TRBV5-6 and TRBJ1-1; D might be TRBD1 (6 bases). The CDR3 spans 17 residues. The V gene lost 0 bases and the J gene lost 0 bases, with 15 bases spanning the gap. Germline CDR1 and CDR2: SGHDT and YYEEEE. As DNA, the CDR3 is TGTGCCAGCAGCTTGGCCTTGACAGGAGTCATGAACACTGAAGCTTTCTTT. The encoded protein is CASSLALTGVMNTEAFF.

The V call is TRBV12-5, the J call TRBJ1-5, with 8 bases that match TRBD1. The V and J ends lost 8 bases and 7 bases, in that order; junction bases with no gene match: 13. This CDR3 comprises 15 residues. The germline gives CDR1 LGHNT, CDR2 FRNRAP. The CDR3, as DNA: TGTGCTAGTAGAAGACAGGGGAGTTTCGAGCAGCCCCAGCATTTT. Protein sequence: CASRRQGSFEQPQHF.

V is TRBV6-6 and J is TRBJ2-2; 7 bases line up with TRBD2. Germline CDR1 MNHNY, CDR2 SVGAGI (reference sequence). V dropped 6 bases and J dropped 1; count of bases not matched to a gene: 2. The length of the CDR3 is 14 residues. The DNA for the CDR3 is TGTGCCAGCAGGGGGGGGATGAACACCGGGGAGCTGTTTTTT. Encoded protein: CASRGGMNTGELFF.

The chain is built from TRBV5-5 and TRBJ1-2, with D possibly matching TRBD1 (5 bases). Deletions cut 0 bases from V and 5 bases from J, with 8 bases between. Germline values: CDR1 SGHKS, CDR2 YYEKEE (reference sequence). The CDR3 is 13 amino acids. Here the CDR3 DNA reads TGTGCCAGCAGCTTGGTTAGGGGTTATGGCTACACCTTC. Its protein product is CASSLVRGYGYTF.

V gene TRBV30 combines with J gene TRBJ1-2; tentative D call: TRBD1 (5 bases). The CDR3 has 13 amino acids. V was trimmed by 0 bases and J by 2 bases, leaving 7 bases between them. The germline CDR1 and CDR2 sequences are GTSNPN and SVGIG (reference sequence). The CDR3 bases are TGTGCCTGGAGTGTTGACAGCAACTATGGCTACACCTTC. Amino acids: CAWSVDSNYGYTF.

This CDR3 is CASSQDPAGGREQFF. The CDR3 nucleotides are TGTGCCAGCAGCCAAGATCCAGCGGGAGGACGTGAGCAGTTCTTC. The chain recombines TRBV3-1 (or the pseudogene TRBV3-2) with TRBJ2-1; 9 bases are shared with TRBD2. The CDR3 covers 15 residues. From germline, CDR1 is LGHDT and CDR2 YNNKEL (reference sequence). J gave up 9 bases and V 0 bases, and 6 bases lay outside the gene matches.

The chain links TRBV15 to TRBJ1-1; a possible D gene is TRBD1 (6 bases). The germline V and J ends were trimmed by 2 bases and 1 base, with 8 bases remaining between them. CDR3 length: 14 residues. Germline values: CDR1 LNHNV, CDR2 YYDKDF (reference sequence). The CDR3 here is CATSRRGGNTEAFF. In DNA form, the CDR3 reads TGTGCCACCAGCAGAAGGGGGGGGAACACTGAAGCTTTCTTT.

The V and J genes are TRBV11-3 and TRBJ2-7; 9 nucleotides line up with TRBD1. CDR1 is SGHNT, CDR2 YENEEA, per germline. CDR3 length: 14 amino acids. The V gene end was trimmed by 2 bases and the J gene end by 5 bases; junction bases not matched to a gene: 4. In DNA, the CDR3 is TGTGCCAGCAGCTTAACAGGGGGCAGGAACGAGCAGTACTTC. Its translation: CASSLTGGRNEQYF.

The genes are TRBV24-1 and TRBJ1-2; no definite D call. CDR1 is KGHDR, CDR2 SFDVKD, per germline. Trimming left V 3 bases short and J 8 bases short, with 12 bases between. This CDR3 contains 13 residues. CDR3: CATSDPVTGGYTF. In DNA form, the CDR3 reads TGTGCCACCAGTGATCCCGTGACGGGGGGCTACACCTTC.

V and J are TRBV2 and TRBJ1-1, with TRBD1 matching over 9 bases. V was pared by 4 bases and J by 3 bases, with 6 bases of the junction left unmatched. The CDR3 consists of 15 residues. CDR1 is SNHLY and CDR2 is FYNNEI in the germline V gene. CDR3 sequence: CASSVRRQGDTEAFF. DNA for the CDR3: TGTGCCAGCAGTGTCCGGCGACAGGGGGACACTGAAGCTTTCTTT.

This clone has only one observation. V usage is TRBV9 and J usage is TRBJ2-1; possibly TRBD1 for D (6 bases). The CDR3 contains 16 residues. CDR1 is SGDLS and CDR2 is YYNGEE in the germline V gene. The V gene lost 3 bases and the J gene lost 8 bases, with 21 bases spanning the gap. The CDR3 loop is CASSAALYRPGDEQFF. The CDR3 nucleotides read TGTGCCAGCAGCGCTGCCCTATACCGGCCAGGGGATGAGCAGTTCTTC.

In its sample, this clone was seen once. This chain links TRBV3-1 (or the pseudogene TRBV3-2) with TRBJ2-5; D is unclear. Germline V gene sequence: CDR1 LGHDT, CDR2 YNNKEL (reference sequence). This CDR3 has 14 amino acids. Trimming took 4 bases from V and 5 from J, leaving 14 bases between them. CDR3 DNA: TGTGCCAGCAGCCGGCCGTGGTTGGGCGAGACCCAGTACTTC. This codes for CASSRPWLGETQYF.

This clone was observed a handful of times. The gene calls are TRBV28 and TRBJ1-1; D unresolved. The germline V gene encodes CDR1 MDHEN and CDR2 SYDVKM. The CDR3 is 13 residues long. Trimming took 3 bases from V and 1 from J, leaving 6 bases between them. The CDR3 is CASSLWQNTEAFF. The CDR3 coding sequence is TGTGCCAGCAGTTTGTGGCAGAACACTGAAGCTTTCTTT. The entire variable domain, with the rest obtained from reference TRBV28 and TRBJ1-1, is as follows: DVKVTQSSRYLVKRTGEKVFLECVQDMDHENMFWYRQDPGLGLRLIYFSYDVKMKEKGDIPEGYSVSREKKERFSLILESASTNQTSMYLCASSLWQNTEAFFGQGTRLTVV.

The rearrangement joins TRBV10-1 to TRBJ2-2, with D maybe TRBD1 (6 bases). In germline, CDR1 is WNHNN, CDR2 SYGVQD (reference sequence). The CDR3 has 13 residues. V lost 6 bases and J lost 5, with 10 bases in between. The CDR3 coding sequence is TGCGCCAGCAGACAGGGTCTGACCGGGGAGCTGTTTTTT. Protein product: CASRQGLTGELFF.

In nucleotides, the CDR3 is TGTGCCAGCAGCTCTGCAGCGGGGGGGATCGCAGATACGCAGTATTTT. Protein: CASSSAAGGIADTQYF. The chain employs TRBV7-2 and TRBJ2-3, with 10 bases lining up with TRBD2. The junction had 8 bases not matched to a gene; V was cut back by 4 bases and J by 4 bases. Germline CDR1 and CDR2: SGHTA and FQGNSA. The CDR3 runs 16 residues.